The clone carrying this T cell receptor (beta chain) has ten or more counts. Its specificity is unknown. TCRdb re-called the 5' RACE reads with MiXCR, one entry per CDR3 protein. This sample has fewer than 500,000 distinct CDR3 sequences, with roughly 25% found just once. V was trimmed by 4 bases and J by 3 bases, leaving 7 bases between them. Germline values: CDR1 SNHLY, CDR2 FYNNEI. This CDR3 has 12 amino acids. The data were obtained in a study of T-cell memory formation after mild COVID-19. Study-wide results and caveats: Within pre-infection memory, some responding clones were found, suggesting cross-reactive memory joined.

The receptor's source is an adult woman who had mild COVID-19 (a few samples of this study predate the infection). Cell type and time point are not known. The rearrangement uses TRBV2 and TRBJ2-7, with D perhaps matching TRBD1 (6 bases). The sample comprised PBMCs or a T cell subset sorted from them (not recorded which). CDR3 protein: CASSVQGYEQYF. The CDR3 DNA reads TGTGCCAGCAGTGTACAGGGCTACGAGCAGTACTTC.